The 28 T cell receptor beta chains below were found in one sample sequenced in a study of blood T cell repertoires in COVID-19. Here immunoSEQ multiplex PCR was the method, and the copy in TCRdb shows in-frame clones only, minus some. Among approximately 130,000 clones listed, approximately 85% were seen once. The material sequenced was peripheral blood. These receptors were taken from a human donor in a cohort sampled during active COVID-19.

This chain links TRBV29-1 with TRBJ2-7; maybe TRBD2 (5 bases). V was trimmed by 4 bases and J by 7 bases, leaving 11 bases between them. Germline CDR1 reads SQVTM; CDR2 reads ANQGSEA. This CDR3 is built from 11 residues. Here the CDR3 DNA reads TGCAGCGTTGGGGTCCCGGGGGAGCAGTACGTC. Its translation: CSVGVPGEQYV.

This rearrangement joins TRBV7-2 to TRBJ1-1; no firm D call. Trimming pared 5 bases from V and 1 base from J, leaving 17 bases between. This CDR3 spans 16 amino acids. Per germline, CDR1 SGHTA and CDR2 FQGNSA. CDR3 residues: CASSGKRRPGNTEAFF. Written as DNA, the CDR3 is TGTGCCAGCAGCGGGAAACGGAGGCCGGGGAACACTGAAGCTTTCTTT.

The chain employs TRBV5-1 and TRBJ2-5, with 8 bases fitting TRBD1. The germline CDR1 and CDR2 sequences are SGHRS and YFSETQ. V shed 0 bases and J 2 bases; nucleotides not matched to a gene: 3. The CDR3 contains 15 residues. CDR3 sequence (DNA): TGCGCCAGCAGCTTGGCTCAGGGGGCACAAGAGACCCAGTACTTC. It yields the protein CASSLAQGAQETQYF.

V is TRBV5-1 and J is TRBJ2-3, with 7 bases identical to TRBD1. The V and J ends lost 3 bases and 7 bases, in that order; junction bases with no gene match: 20. Germline V CDR1 and CDR2: SGHRS, YFSETQ. The CDR3 is 18 amino acids. CDR3 protein: CASSSYQTGTVIRNTQYF. CDR3 nucleotide sequence: TGCGCCAGCAGCTCATACCAGACAGGGACCGTAATAAGAAATACGCAGTATTTT.

V and J are TRBV7-2 and TRBJ2-7; the match to TRBD1 covers 7 bases. V was clipped by 5 bases and J by 3 bases; unmatched bases: 4. Germline CDR1 reads SGHTA; CDR2 reads FQGNSA. The CDR3 has 13 residues. The chain's CDR3 is CASSKDRDYEQYF. DNA for the CDR3: TGTGCCAGCAGCAAAGACAGGGACTACGAGCAGTACTTC.

This chain uses TRBV7-6 with TRBJ2-5; D perhaps matches TRBD2 (6 bases). The V end lost 5 bases, the J end lost 1 base, and 26 bases lay between the germline ends. Germline V CDR1 and CDR2: SGHVS, FNYEAQ. The CDR3 loop spans 19 amino acids. The CDR3: CASSAPGRGQTLGQETQYF. The CDR3 nucleotides read TGTGCCAGCAGCGCCCCCGGGCGGGGTCAGACCCTTGGCCAAGAGACCCAGTACTTC.

The chain recombines TRBV6-6 with TRBJ1-3; no reliable D call. Germline V CDR1 and CDR2: MNHNY, SVGAGI (reference sequence). Trimming took 8 bases from V and 0 from J, leaving 5 bases between them. This CDR3 contains 12 residues. CDR3 DNA sequence: TGTGCCAGCCAGGACTCTGGAAACACCATATATTTT. Its protein is CASQDSGNTIYF.

This clone was seen only a few times. Other DNA sequences of this sample code for an identical CDR3. The chain has TRBV9 and TRBJ1-5; the D is unclear. Germline CDR1 is SGDLS and CDR2 is YYNGEE. V was pared by 3 bases and J by 0 bases, with 7 bases between. The CDR3 totals 14 residues. For the CDR3, the DNA is TGTGCCAGCAGCGCGACTGATAGCAATCAGCCCCAGCATTTT. This translates into CASSATDSNQPQHF.

About this clone itself: The same CDR3 can be traced to other DNA sequences in this sample. The chain carries TRBV25-1 and TRBJ1-5; the D gene is possibly TRBD1 (5 bases). The CDR3 extends over 12 amino acids. Trimming stripped 4 bases from V and 6 bases from J, with 7 bases between. The V gene's germline CDR1 is MGHDK and CDR2 SYGVNS. CDR3 protein: CASSVGAQPQHF. Written as DNA, the CDR3 is TGTGCCAGCAGTGTTGGGGCTCAGCCCCAGCATTTT.

This chain uses TRBV5-6 with TRBJ2-7, with D possibly matching TRBD2 (6 bases). The V and J ends lost 7 bases and 0 bases respectively, with 11 bases between them. Germline CDR1 and CDR2: SGHDT and YYEEEE. The CDR3 totals 13 residues. CDR3 sequence (DNA): TGTGCCAGCTCCCGGGAGAGCTCCTACGAGCAGTACTTC. Protein sequence: CASSRESSYEQYF.

This chain connects TRBV10-1 to TRBJ1-5; 7 bases map to TRBD1. Germline values: CDR1 WNHNN, CDR2 SYGVQD (reference sequence). V was clipped by 0 bases and J by 8 bases; unmatched bases: 10. The CDR3 is made up of 16 amino acids. CDR3 coding DNA: TGCGCCAGCAGTGAGTCGCGACAGGGTCGTGGTAAGCCCCAGCATTTT. Amino acids: CASSESRQGRGKPQHF.

The chain has TRBV19 and TRBJ1-1; possible D gene TRBD1, 5 bases. CDR3 length equals 17 residues. With 1 base removed from V and 0 bases from J, the gap between germline ends came to 15 bases. The germline CDR1 and CDR2 sequences are LNHDA and SQIVND (reference sequence). CDR3 residues: CASSIGRTLALNTEAFF. As DNA, the CDR3 is TGTGCCAGTAGTATAGGAAGGACACTGGCCTTGAACACTGAAGCTTTCTTT.

The chain carries TRBV30 and TRBJ1-1, with 7 bases fitting TRBD1. CDR1 and CDR2 (germline): GTSNPN, SVGIG (reference sequence). CDR3 size: 11 residues. Trimming at V came to 5 bases and at J to 6 bases, leaving 3 bases not matched to a gene. Here the CDR3 reads CAWDRAAEAFF. CDR3 DNA: TGTGCCTGGGACAGGGCGGCTGAAGCTTTCTTT. The full variable domain, its missing parts supplied by reference TRBV30 and TRBJ1-1, is SQTIHQWPATLVQPVGSPLSLECTVEGTSNPNLYWYRQAAGRGLQLLFYSVGIGQISSEVPQNLSASRPQDRQFILSSKKLLLSDSGFYLCAWDRAAEAFFGQGTRLTVV.

V gene TRBV14 combines with J gene TRBJ2-1; the D gene is possibly TRBD2 (6 bases). V lost 4 bases and J 3 bases, leaving 13 bases between the germline ends. This CDR3 contains 15 residues. Germline CDR1 and CDR2: SGHDN and FVKESK. The CDR3 DNA reads as TGTGCCAGCAGCCTAGGGACTCTAGTCTACAATGAGCAGTTCTTC. Residues: CASSLGTLVYNEQFF.

The chain recombines TRBV19 with TRBJ2-5; 12 nucleotides match TRBD2. The CDR3 is made up of 15 amino acids. J lost 4 bases, V lost 5 bases, and 5 bases had no gene match. CDR1 is LNHDA, CDR2 SQIVND, per germline (reference sequence). The CDR3 bases are TGTGCCAGTAGTTTAACTAGCGGGAGGAGAGAGACCCAGTACTTC. It is translated as CASSLTSGRRETQYF.

The rearrangement joins TRBV9 to TRBJ1-6; D perhaps matches TRBD1 (6 bases). CDR3 size: 14 residues. Germline-derived CDR1 and CDR2 are SGDLS and YYNGEE. V shed 2 bases and J shed 10 bases, with 13 bases lying between them. CDR3 bases: TGTGCCAGCAGCGTGCTATCAGGGGAATCACCCCTCCACTTT. Its translation: CASSVLSGESPLHF.

The CDR3 nucleotides are TGTGCCAGCAGCCTCAGGAACATGAACACTGAAGCTTTCTTT. Translating it yields CASSLRNMNTEAFF. The V call is TRBV11-2, the J call TRBJ1-1; D remains unclear. CDR3 length equals 14 residues. Trimming took 5 bases from V and 0 from J, leaving 10 bases between them. Germline V gene lookup returns CDR1 SGHAT and CDR2 FQNNGV.

The chain's CDR3 is CASSLKTGSGYTF. The CDR3 nucleotides are TGTGCCAGCAGCTTAAAAACAGGCAGTGGCTACACCTTC. V gene TRBV7-2 combines with J gene TRBJ1-2; possible D gene TRBD1, 5 bases. Trimming removed 2 bases from V and 7 bases from J, with 11 bases in between. The germline gives CDR1 SGHTA, CDR2 FQGNSA. The CDR3 spans 13 residues.

On this clone itself: This sample also contains other DNA sequences that code for the same CDR3. The CDR3 here is CASSPRAGHGYTF. CDR3 bases: TGTGCCAGCAGCCCCCGAGCAGGGCATGGCTACACCTTC. This chain connects TRBV6-2 or TRBV6-3 to TRBJ1-2; TRBD1 is a possible D gene (5 bases). Germline assignment: CDR1 MNHEY and CDR2 SVGEGT. V lost 6 bases and J 6 bases, leaving 14 bases between the germline ends. There are 13 residues in the CDR3.

The V gene is TRBV27, the J gene TRBJ2-1; 7 bases line up with TRBD1. The CDR3 has 14 residues. With 6 bases clipped from V and 2 bases from J, the junction kept 4 bases outside the gene matches. Germline CDR1 and CDR2: MNHEY and SMNVEV (reference sequence). The DNA for the CDR3 is TGTGCCAGCAGCGGGACAGCCGCCTACAATGAGCAGTTCTTC. Amino acids: CASSGTAAYNEQFF.

J is TRBJ2-1 and V is TRBV4-1; 8 nucleotides match TRBD2. J lost 0 bases, V lost 1 base, and 17 bases had no gene match. The CDR3 is 21 residues long. The germline gives CDR1 MGHRA, CDR2 YSYEKL. This CDR3 reads CASSQASAGTSTPSSYNEQFF. DNA for the CDR3: TGCGCCAGCAGCCAAGCGTCCGCCGGGACTAGTACCCCGAGCTCCTACAATGAGCAGTTCTTC.

The chain joins TRBV19 to TRBJ1-2; TRBD1 matches at 10 bases. The CDR3 spans 16 residues. The V and J ends lost 6 bases and 8 bases, in that order; junction bases with no gene match: 15. The V gene's germline CDR1 is LNHDA and CDR2 SQIVND (reference sequence). The CDR3 DNA sequence: TGTGCCAGTAGCCCAAAACCGGGACAGGGGATAGGAGGCTACACCTTC. This translates into CASSPKPGQGIGGYTF.

J is TRBJ1-3 and V is TRBV9; D is ambiguous. The V end was cut by 0 bases, the J end by 0 bases, with 10 bases between. The CDR3 totals 16 residues. CDR1 and CDR2 from the germline V gene are SGDLS and YYNGEE. CDR3 amino acids: CASSVGPGSSGNTIYF. The CDR3 nucleotides are TGTGCCAGCAGCGTAGGGCCCGGGAGCTCTGGAAACACCATATATTTT. Variable domain in full (rest from reference TRBV9 and TRBJ1-3): DSGVTQTPKHLITATGQRVTLRCSPRSGDLSVYWYQQSLDQGLQFLIQYYNGEERAKGNILERFSAQQFPDLHSELNLSSLELGDSALYFCASSVGPGSSGNTIYFGEGSWLTVV.

The genes are TRBV5-4 and TRBJ1-1; a weak D match, TRBD1 (5 bases). Trimming removed 9 bases from V and 4 bases from J, with 25 bases in between. The V gene's germline CDR1 is SGHNT and CDR2 YYREEE (reference sequence). The CDR3 sequence is 16 residues long. In DNA, the CDR3 is TGTGCCACCCGCACCCACTTCATGACAGTTAGCACTGAAGCTTTCTTT. This gives the protein CATRTHFMTVSTEAFF. The complete variable domain, with remaining parts taken from reference TRBV5-4 and TRBJ1-1, reads ETGVTQSPTHLIKTRGQQVTLRCSSQSGHNTVSWYQQALGQGPQFIFQYYREEENGRGNFPPRFSGLQFPNYSSELNVNALELDDSALYLCATRTHFMTVSTEAFFGQGTRLTVV.

V gene TRBV13 combines with J gene TRBJ2-7, with D unresolved. The CDR3 is 13 amino acids. Between the trimmed V and J ends, which lost 3 bases and 2 bases, there was a span of 8 bases. Germline CDR1 and CDR2: PRHDT and FYEKMQ (reference sequence). DNA for the CDR3: TGTGCCAGCAGCTTGGGCCGGACCTACGAGCAGTACGTC. Protein sequence: CASSLGRTYEQYV.

CDR3 amino acids: CASSSGGPGGFNEQFF. CDR3 bases: TGTGCCAGCAGCTCCGGAGGGCCGGGAGGATTTAATGAGCAGTTCTTC. V and J are TRBV5-4 and TRBJ2-1, with 7 bases aligning to TRBD2. Looked up from germline, CDR1 is SGHNT and CDR2 is YYREEE (reference sequence). The V and J ends lost 3 bases and 7 bases, in that order; junction bases with no gene match: 13. This CDR3 contains 16 residues.

The rearrangement links TRBV7-2 to TRBJ2-7; D is unclear. This CDR3 is built from 16 residues. V gave up 5 bases and J gave up 5 bases, with 22 bases separating them. Germline V lookup: CDR1 SGHTA, CDR2 FQGNSA. The CDR3 spells CASSQSPTPPLNEQYF. DNA for the CDR3: TGTGCCAGCAGCCAAAGCCCCACGCCTCCATTGAACGAGCAGTACTTC.

The chain joins TRBV5-1 to TRBJ1-2; 8 bases are shared with TRBD1. V lost 0 bases, J lost 5 bases, and 6 bases stayed unmatched. The CDR3 consists of 15 residues. CDR1 and CDR2 (germline): SGHRS, YFSETQ. CDR3 in DNA: TGCGCCAGCAGCTTGGCGCAGGGGGCTTATTATGGCTACACCTTC. This encodes CASSLAQGAYYGYTF. The full variable domain, rest sourced from reference TRBV5-1 and TRBJ1-2, is KAGVTQTPRYLIKTRGQQVTLSCSPISGHRSVSWYQQTPGQGLQFLFEYFSETQRNKGNFPGRFSGRQFSNSRSEMNVSTLELGDSALYLCASSLAQGAYYGYTFGSGTRLTVV.